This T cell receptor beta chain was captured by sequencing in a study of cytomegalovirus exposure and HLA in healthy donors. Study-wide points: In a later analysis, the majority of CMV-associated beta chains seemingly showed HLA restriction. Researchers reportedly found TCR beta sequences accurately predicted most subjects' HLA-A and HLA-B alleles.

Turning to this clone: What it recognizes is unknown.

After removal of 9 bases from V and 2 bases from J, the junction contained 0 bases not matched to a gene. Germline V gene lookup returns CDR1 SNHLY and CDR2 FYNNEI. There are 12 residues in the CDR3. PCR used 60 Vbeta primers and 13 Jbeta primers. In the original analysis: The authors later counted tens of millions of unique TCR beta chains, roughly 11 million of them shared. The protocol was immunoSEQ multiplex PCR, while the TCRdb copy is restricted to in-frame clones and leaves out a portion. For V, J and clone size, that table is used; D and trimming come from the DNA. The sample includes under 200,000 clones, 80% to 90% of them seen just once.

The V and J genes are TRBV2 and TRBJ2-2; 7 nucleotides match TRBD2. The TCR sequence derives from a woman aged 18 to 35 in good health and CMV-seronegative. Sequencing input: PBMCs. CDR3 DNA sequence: TGTGCCAGGGGACTAAACACCGGGGAGCTGTTTTTT. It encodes CARGLNTGELFF.